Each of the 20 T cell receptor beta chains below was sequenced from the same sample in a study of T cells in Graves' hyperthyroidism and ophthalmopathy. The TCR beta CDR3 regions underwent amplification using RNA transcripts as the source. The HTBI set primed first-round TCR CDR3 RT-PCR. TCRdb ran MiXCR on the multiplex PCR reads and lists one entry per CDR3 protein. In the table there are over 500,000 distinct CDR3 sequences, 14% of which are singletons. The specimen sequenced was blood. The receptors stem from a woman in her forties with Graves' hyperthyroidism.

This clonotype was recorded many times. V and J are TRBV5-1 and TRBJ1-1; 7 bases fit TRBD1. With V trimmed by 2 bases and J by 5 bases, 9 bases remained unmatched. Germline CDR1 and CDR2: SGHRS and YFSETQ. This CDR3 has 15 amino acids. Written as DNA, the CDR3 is TGCGCCAGCAGCTTAAGTCAGGGGGTCAGGACTGAAGCTTTCTTT. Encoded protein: CASSLSQGVRTEAFF.

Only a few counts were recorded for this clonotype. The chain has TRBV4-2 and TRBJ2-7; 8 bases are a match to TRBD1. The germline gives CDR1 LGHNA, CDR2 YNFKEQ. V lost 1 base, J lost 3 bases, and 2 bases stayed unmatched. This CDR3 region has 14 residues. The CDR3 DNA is TGTGCCAGCAGCCAAGGGACAGGGAACTACGAGCAGTACTTC. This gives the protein CASSQGTGNYEQYF.

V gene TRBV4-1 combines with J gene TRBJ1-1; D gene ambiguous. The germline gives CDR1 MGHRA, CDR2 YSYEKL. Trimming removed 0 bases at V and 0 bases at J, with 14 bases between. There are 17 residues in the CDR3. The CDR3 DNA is TGCGCCAGCAGCCAAGACAAGGATAAGGCTTTGAACACTGAAGCTTTCTTT. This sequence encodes CASSQDKDKALNTEAFF.

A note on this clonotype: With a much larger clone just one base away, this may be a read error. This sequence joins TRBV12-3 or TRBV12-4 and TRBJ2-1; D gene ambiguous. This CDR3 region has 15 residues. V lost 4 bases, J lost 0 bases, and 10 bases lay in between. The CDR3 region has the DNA TGTGCCAGCAGTTCAGGATCTCACTCCTACAATGAGCAGTTCTTC. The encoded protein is CASSSGSHSYNEQFF.

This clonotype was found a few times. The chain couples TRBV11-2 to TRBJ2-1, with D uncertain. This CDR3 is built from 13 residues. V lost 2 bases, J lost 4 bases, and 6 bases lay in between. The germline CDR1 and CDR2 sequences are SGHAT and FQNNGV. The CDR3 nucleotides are TGTGCCAGCAGCTTATTCCAGTACAATGAGCAGTTCTTC. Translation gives CASSLFQYNEQFF. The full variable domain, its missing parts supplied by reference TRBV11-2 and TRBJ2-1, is EAGVAQSPRYKIIEKRQSVAFWCNPISGHATLYWYQQILGQGPKLLIQFQNNGVVDDSQLPKDRFSAERLKGVDSTLKIQPAKLEDSAVYLCASSLFQYNEQFFGPGTRLTVL.

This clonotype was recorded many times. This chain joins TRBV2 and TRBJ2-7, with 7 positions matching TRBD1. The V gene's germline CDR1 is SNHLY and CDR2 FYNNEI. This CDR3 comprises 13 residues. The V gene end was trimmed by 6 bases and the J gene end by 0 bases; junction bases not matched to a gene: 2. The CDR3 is CASSGDSSYEQYF. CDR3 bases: TGTGCCAGCAGCGGGGACAGCTCCTACGAGCAGTACTTC.

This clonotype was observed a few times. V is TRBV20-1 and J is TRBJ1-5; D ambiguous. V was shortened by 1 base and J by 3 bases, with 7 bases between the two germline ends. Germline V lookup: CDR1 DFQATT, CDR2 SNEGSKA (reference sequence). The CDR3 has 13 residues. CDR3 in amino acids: CSARVEINQPQHF. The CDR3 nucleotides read TGCAGTGCTAGAGTCGAGATCAATCAGCCCCAGCATTTT.

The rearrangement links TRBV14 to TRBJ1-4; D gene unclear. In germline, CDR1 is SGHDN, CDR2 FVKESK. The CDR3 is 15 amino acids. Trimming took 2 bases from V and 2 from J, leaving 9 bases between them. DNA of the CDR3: TGTGCCAGCAGCCAATACCGGTCGACTAATGAAAAACTGTTTTTT. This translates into CASSQYRSTNEKLFF.

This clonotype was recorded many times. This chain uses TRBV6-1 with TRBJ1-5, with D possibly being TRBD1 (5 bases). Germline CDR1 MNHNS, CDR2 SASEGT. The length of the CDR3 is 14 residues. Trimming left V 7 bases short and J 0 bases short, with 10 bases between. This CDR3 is CASKTDTSNQPQHF. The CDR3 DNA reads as TGTGCCAGCAAAACGGACACTAGCAATCAGCCCCAGCATTTT.

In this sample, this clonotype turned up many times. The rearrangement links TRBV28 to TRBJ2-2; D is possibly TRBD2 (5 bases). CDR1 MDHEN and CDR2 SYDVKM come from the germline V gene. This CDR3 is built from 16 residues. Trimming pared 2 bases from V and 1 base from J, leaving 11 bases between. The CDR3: CASSLVGSGNTGELFF. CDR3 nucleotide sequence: TGTGCCAGCAGTTTAGTCGGAAGCGGGAACACCGGGGAGCTGTTTTTT.

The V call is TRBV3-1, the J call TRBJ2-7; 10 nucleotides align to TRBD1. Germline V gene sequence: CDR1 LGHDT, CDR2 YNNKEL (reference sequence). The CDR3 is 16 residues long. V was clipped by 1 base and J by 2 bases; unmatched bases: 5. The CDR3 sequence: CASSQGPGQGTYEQYF. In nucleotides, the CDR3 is TGTGCCAGCAGCCAAGGACCGGGACAGGGGACCTACGAGCAGTACTTC.

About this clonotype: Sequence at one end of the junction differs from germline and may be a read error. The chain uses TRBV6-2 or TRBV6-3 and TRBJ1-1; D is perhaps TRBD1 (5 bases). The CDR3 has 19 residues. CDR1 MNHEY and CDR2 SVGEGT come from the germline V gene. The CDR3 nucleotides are TGTACCAGCAGTTACCCAAGCCGGGACCCCCGCTGGGGGAGGAATGAAGCTTTCTTT. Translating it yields CTSSYPSRDPRWGRNEAFF.

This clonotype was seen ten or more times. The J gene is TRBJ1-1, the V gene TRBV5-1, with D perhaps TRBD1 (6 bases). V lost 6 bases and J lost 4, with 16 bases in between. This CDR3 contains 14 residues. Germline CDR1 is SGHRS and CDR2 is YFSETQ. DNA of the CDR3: TGCGCCAGCAATCTGGGGGGCGCGGGCACTGAAGCTTTCTTT. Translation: CASNLGGAGTEAFF.

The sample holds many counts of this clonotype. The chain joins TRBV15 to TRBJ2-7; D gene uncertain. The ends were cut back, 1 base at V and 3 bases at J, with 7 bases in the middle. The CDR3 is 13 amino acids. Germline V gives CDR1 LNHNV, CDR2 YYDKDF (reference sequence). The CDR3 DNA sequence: TGTGCCACCAGCAGAGGGTCAGGCTACGAGCAGTACTTC. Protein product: CATSRGSGYEQYF.

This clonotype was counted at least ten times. CDR3 nucleotide sequence: TGCAGTGCTAGAGAGCCCTACGGGGCAGGGGGCGGCTACGAGCAGTACTTC. Translation: CSAREPYGAGGGYEQYF. The chain is built from TRBV20-1 and TRBJ2-7; 8 bases align to TRBD1. V lost 0 bases and J lost 3; bases outside the gene matches: 13. The length of the CDR3 is 17 residues. Germline V gene sequence: CDR1 DFQATT, CDR2 SNEGSKA (reference sequence).

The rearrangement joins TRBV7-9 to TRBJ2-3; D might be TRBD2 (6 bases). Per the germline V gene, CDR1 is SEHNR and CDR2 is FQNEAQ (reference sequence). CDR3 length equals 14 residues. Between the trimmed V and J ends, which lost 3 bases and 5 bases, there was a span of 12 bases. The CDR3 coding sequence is TGTGCCAGCAGCTTTGAGGGAGGTTTAGATACGCAGTATTTT. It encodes CASSFEGGLDTQYF. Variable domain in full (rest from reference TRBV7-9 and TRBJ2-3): DTGVSQNPRHKITKRGQNVTFRCDPISEHNRLYWYRQTLGQGPEFLTYFQNEAQLEKSRLLSDRFSAERPKGSFSTLEIQRTEQGDSAMYLCASSFEGGLDTQYFGPGTRLTVL.

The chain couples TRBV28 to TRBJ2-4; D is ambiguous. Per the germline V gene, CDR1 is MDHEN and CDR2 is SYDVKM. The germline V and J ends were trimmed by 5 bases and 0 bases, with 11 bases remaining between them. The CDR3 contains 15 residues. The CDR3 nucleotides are TGTGCCAGCAGTCCCCCTGAAGAAGCCAAAAACATTCAGTACTTC. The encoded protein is CASSPPEEAKNIQYF.

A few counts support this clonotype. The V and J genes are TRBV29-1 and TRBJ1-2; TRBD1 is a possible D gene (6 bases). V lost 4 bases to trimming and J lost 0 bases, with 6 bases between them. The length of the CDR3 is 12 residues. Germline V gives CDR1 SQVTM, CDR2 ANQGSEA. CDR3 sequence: CSVGQANYGYTF. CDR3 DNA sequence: TGCAGCGTTGGACAGGCTAACTATGGCTACACCTTC.

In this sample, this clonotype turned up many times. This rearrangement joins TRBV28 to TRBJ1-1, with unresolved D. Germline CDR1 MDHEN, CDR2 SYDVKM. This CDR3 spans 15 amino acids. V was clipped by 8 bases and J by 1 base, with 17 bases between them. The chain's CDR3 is CASVSPPGSNTEAFF. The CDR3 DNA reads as TGTGCCAGCGTAAGTCCCCCAGGTTCGAACACTGAAGCTTTCTTT.

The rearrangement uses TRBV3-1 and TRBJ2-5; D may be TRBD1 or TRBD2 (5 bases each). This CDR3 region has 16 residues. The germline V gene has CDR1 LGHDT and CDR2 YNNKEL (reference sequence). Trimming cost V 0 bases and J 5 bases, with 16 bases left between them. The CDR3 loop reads CASSQDSAGWGETQYF. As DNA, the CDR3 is TGTGCCAGCAGCCAAGATTCCGCAGGGTGGGGGGAGACCCAGTACTTC.